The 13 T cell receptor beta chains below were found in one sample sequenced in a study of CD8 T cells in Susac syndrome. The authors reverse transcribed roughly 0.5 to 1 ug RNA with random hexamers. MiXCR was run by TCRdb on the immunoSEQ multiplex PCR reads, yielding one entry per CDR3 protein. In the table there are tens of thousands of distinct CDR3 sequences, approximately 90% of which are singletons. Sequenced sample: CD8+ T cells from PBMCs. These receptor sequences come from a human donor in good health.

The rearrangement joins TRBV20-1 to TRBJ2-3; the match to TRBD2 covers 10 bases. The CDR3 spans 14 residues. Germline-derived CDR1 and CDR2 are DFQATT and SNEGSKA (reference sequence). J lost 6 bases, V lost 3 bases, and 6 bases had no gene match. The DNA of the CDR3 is TGCAGTGCTAGCTCCGGGACTAGCGAGGATACGCAGTATTTT. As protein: CSASSGTSEDTQYF.

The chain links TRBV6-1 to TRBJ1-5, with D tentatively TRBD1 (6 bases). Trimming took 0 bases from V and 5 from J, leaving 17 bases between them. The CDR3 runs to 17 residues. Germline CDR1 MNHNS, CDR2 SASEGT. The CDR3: CASSEAQDREAYQPQHF. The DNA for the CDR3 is TGTGCCAGCAGTGAAGCGCAGGACAGAGAGGCCTATCAGCCCCAGCATTTT.

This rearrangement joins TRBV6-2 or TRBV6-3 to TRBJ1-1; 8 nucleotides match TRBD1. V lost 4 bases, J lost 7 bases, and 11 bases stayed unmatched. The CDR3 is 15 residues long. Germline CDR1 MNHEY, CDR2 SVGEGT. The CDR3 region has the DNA TGTGCCAGCAGTTCGCCCCCTAAGGGGACAGGTGAAGCTTTCTTT. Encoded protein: CASSSPPKGTGEAFF.

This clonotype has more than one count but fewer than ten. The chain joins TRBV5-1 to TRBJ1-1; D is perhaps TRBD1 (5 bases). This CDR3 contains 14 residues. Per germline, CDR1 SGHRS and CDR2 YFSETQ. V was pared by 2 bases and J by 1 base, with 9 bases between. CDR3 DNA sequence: TGCGCCAGCAGCTTCGGGGGTAGGAACACTGAAGCTTTCTTT. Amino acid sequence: CASSFGGRNTEAFF.

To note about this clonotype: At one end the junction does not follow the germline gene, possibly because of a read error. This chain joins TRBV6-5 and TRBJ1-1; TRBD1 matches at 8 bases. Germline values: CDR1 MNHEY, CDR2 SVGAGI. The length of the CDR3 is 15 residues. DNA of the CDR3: TGTGCCAGCAGTAACTCTGGACAGGGGAACACTGAAGCTTTCTTT. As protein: CASSNSGQGNTEAFF.

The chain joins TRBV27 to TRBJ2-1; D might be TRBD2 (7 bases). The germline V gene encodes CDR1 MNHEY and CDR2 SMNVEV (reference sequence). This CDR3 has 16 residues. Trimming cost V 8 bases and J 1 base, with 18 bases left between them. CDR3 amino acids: CASGTTGGQSYNEQFF. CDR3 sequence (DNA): TGTGCCAGCGGGACGACGGGGGGCCAATCCTACAATGAGCAGTTCTTC.

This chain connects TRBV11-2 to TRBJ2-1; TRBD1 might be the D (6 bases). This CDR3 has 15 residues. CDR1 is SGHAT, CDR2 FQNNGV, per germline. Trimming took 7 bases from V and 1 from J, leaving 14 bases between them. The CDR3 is CASTPGQSSYNEQFF. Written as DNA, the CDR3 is TGTGCCAGCACCCCCGGACAGAGTTCCTACAATGAGCAGTTCTTC.

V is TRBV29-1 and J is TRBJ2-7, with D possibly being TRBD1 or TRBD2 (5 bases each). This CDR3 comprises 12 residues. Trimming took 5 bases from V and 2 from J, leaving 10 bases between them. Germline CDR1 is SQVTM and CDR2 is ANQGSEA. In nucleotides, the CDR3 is TGCAGCGTTCATGAGGGGCCCTACGAGCAGTACTTC. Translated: CSVHEGPYEQYF.

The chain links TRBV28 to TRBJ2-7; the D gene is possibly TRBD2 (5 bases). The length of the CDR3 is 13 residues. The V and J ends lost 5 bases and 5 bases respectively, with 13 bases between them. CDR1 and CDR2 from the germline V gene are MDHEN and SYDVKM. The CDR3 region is CASSPSGNHEQYF. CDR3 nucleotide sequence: TGTGCCAGCAGTCCCTCGGGGAACCACGAGCAGTACTTC.

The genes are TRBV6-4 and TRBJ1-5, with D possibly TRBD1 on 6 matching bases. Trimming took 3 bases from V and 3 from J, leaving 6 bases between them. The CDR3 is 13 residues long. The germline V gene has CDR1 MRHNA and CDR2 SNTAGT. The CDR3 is CASSEGANQPQHF. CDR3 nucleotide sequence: TGTGCCAGCAGTGAGGGGGCCAATCAGCCCCAGCATTTT.

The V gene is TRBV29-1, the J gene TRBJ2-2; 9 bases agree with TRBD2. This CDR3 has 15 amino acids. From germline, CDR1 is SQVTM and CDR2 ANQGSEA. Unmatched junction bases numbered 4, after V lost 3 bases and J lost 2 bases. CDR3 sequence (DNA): TGCAGCGTTGATAGCGGGGGCTTTAACACCGGGGAGCTGTTTTTT. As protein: CSVDSGGFNTGELFF.

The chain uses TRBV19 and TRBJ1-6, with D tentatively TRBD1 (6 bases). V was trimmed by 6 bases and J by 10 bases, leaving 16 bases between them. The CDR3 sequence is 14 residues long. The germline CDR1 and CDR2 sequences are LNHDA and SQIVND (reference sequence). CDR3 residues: CASSLQGGGSPLHF. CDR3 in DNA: TGTGCCAGTAGCCTACAGGGAGGTGGGTCACCCCTCCACTTT.

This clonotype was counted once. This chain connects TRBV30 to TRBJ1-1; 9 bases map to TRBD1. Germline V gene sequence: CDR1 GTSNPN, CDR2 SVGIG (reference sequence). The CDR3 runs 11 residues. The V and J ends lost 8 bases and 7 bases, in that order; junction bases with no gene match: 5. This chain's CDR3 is CAGQGPVEAFF. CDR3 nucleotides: TGTGCCGGACAGGGGCCCGTTGAAGCTTTCTTT.